The source of this T cell receptor beta chain is a study of cytomegalovirus exposure and HLA in healthy donors (dated 2017 in TCRdb). General notes on the study: According to an earlier analysis of a few hundred of the donors, 150 million to 200 million T cells yielded 117 million unique TCR beta sequences and approximately 300 Gb of sequence data. An early release that covered more than 550 HLA-typed donors contained about 300 gigabases of sequencing data and tens of millions of unique TCR sequences. Of the roughly 430 genotyped donors, roughly 80% fell in the genetic ancestry cluster associated with self-reported Caucasian donors. The study aimed to test whether cataloging public T cell receptors could reveal signatures of past pathogen exposure. The T cell repertoires of around 730 subjects were profiled by immunosequencing and related to cytomegalovirus serostatus. A separate validation cohort of 100 to 150 different subjects was used in addition to the roughly 700-subject first cohort. To predict cytomegalovirus infection status, the study combined high-throughput TCR immunosequencing, statistical association of individual TCRs with disease status, and machine learning. To study patterns of TCR occurrence, a later analysis re-analyzed previously published TCR beta repertoires from several hundred donors and added high-resolution HLA genotyping. In the later analysis, no new phenotypic data were used to find candidate immune exposures; instead, reliance was placed on TCR beta sequences and their occurrence across donors. To decide whether each TCR beta V gene segment behaved as functional or pseudogenic, an earlier analysis of 587 of the donors relied on high-throughput TCR beta sequencing. Donor age, sex, ethnicity and CMV serostatus were compiled alongside the repertoire data. Genome-wide SNP genotypes for about 55% of the 666 donors were used in a later genetic analysis, which treated that subset as a discovery cohort. All discovery cohort repertoires had been generated using a single sequencing platform. HLA typing covered class I and class II loci at four-digit resolution. Typing coverage differed by locus: A, B, C, DRB1 and DQB1 were typed in roughly 620-630 donors, DQA1 in about 500, DPA1 in 600 to 610, and DPB1 in just under 480. A handful of DR-DQ haplotypes were handled as single units for association and clustering because linkage in the cohort was strong. On average, about 200,000 unique TCR beta nucleotide sequences were sequenced per donor among a few hundred genotyped donors of the cohort, with 15% to 20% of those sequences being non-productive. What the research found in general, with its limitations: In vitro tests confirmed that three of the cytomegalovirus-associated TCR beta chains recognize cytomegalovirus antigens. A later analysis found that TCR association rates varied across HLA loci, with DRB1 alleles showing the most associated TCRs and HLA-C alleles the fewest. Assigning TCR associations to individual alleles was difficult when HLA alleles, especially DR and DQ, strongly co-occurred. In this cohort, only TCR beta chains were sequenced, and detectable features were limited by the absence of alpha or paired-chain data. In a later analysis, HLA-associated TCR beta chains showed more clonal expansion and lower generation probabilities than non-associated chains that were equally common. The presence/absence analyses assumed that sequencing depth was roughly uniform across donors, and that assumption may not be true. It was suggested by the authors that the approach could potentially be generalized to other disease states and immunological phenotypes. According to a later analysis, parvovirus B19, influenza, CMV and Epstein-Barr virus appeared linked to several top co-occurrence clusters. The study gave a list of some 150 TCR beta chains associated with cytomegalovirus. The earlier analysis of approximately 590 of the donors excluded fewer than 20 rarely observed V segments, including chromosome 9 orphons, because counts were too low. In a later analysis, around 17,000 TCR beta sequences were associated with specific HLA alleles at a false discovery rate of 0.05. A further reported finding was that TCR beta sequences accurately predicted the HLA-A and HLA-B alleles for most subjects in the first cohort. A later genetic analysis reported fewer N-insertions in productive TCRs among donors in an Asian-associated ancestry cluster than the roughly 640-donor mean. An earlier analysis of approximately 540 of the donors showed that most TCR beta V segments appeared in productive rearrangements either about 87% or about 30% of the time, which broadly matched IMGT annotations. Some IMGT-functional V segments, including TRBV6-2 and TRBV6-3, could not be told apart with the 87-base-pair reads, so those segments were excluded. Because HLA typing was missing for some donors at each locus, association tests included only the typed subset. The classifier was reported to diagnose cytomegalovirus status with high specificity and sensitivity in both the original cohort and the validation cohort. In a later genetic analysis, a missense DCLRE1C variant was associated with V-gene and J-gene trimming of TCR beta chains, and the association was replicated in an independent cohort. Most TCR sequences were seen in very few donors, while some public TCRs were found in many individuals. Correlated functional status among segregating V segments might reflect linkage disequilibrium, but an unknown experimental factor could not be ruled out. Immune exposure information for the cohort was limited to CMV serostatus. A group of highly shared sequence variants was considered likely to be a technical artifact of the sequencing pipeline. In a later analysis, most CMV-associated TCR beta chains were found to appear HLA-restricted, with HLA associations seemingly driven largely by CMV exposure.

Library construction relied on the immunoSEQ multiplex PCR assay. For the multiplex PCR, a mixture combining 60 forward primers for TCR Vbeta segments and 13 reverse primers for TCR Jbeta segments was used. The CDR3 region of rearranged TCR beta genes was amplified from genomic DNA with a multiplex PCR assay. On the Illumina HiSeq System, the amplified TCR beta libraries were sequenced as 87-base-pair reads. Concerning the study's data processing: Across the 640 or so repertoires, a later analysis counted tens of millions of unique TCR beta chains, some 11 million of which were shared by at least two donors. Raw reads were error-corrected and collapsed into unique sequences by a nearest-neighbor algorithm in which closely related sequences were merged to remove PCR and sequencing errors. Alignment of CDR3 sequences to IMGT reference sequences was used to assign V, D and J gene segments. For a sequence to be retained, a match of at least six nucleotides was required to both a V gene segment and a J gene segment. A rearrangement was called productive if the CDR3 had no stop codons and remained in frame with V and J, and every other rearrangement was called non-productive. Following IMGT convention, CDR3 was defined as the stretch from the second conserved V-encoded cysteine up to the conserved J-encoded phenylalanine. The earlier analysis of 587 of the donors excluded sequences that lacked an unambiguous match to a single V gene segment. In an earlier analysis of 587 of the donors, V segments were called functional above 56.7% productive rearrangements and were called segregating when the between-donor standard deviation exceeded 5%. A statistical classification framework was built for diagnosing cytomegalovirus status from the catalog of TCR beta chain sequences. A later analysis assigned V and J genes by comparing TCR nucleotide sequences with IMGT/GENE-DB human TR gene sequences. Using the TCRdist pipeline, a later analysis assigned CDR3 sequences along with most-parsimonious VDJ recombination scenarios. In a later analysis, every TCR beta chain was defined by the combination of its CDR3 amino acid sequence and its V-gene family, and reads without a unique V-gene family were dropped. A later analysis removed roughly 590 highly shared, low-generation-probability nucleotide sequences to deal with suspected cross-contamination and a sequencing artifact. A later analysis calculated a clonal expansion index for each public chain from normalized within-repertoire ranks of inferred template counts. Generation probabilities in a later analysis came from a VDJ recombination model fitted to out-of-frame rearrangements, and those results were checked against IGoR. In a later analysis, hypergeometric tests were used to score TCR-TCR, TCR-HLA and TCR-CMV co-occurrence, with a repertoire-size bias correction applied to TCR pairs. A later analysis estimated false discovery rates by permuting HLA or CMV assignments 20 times. In a later analysis, co-occurring TCRs were grouped using DBSCAN, and TCRdist sequence similarity was added for clustering within HLA-allele-positive subsets. Co-occurrence clustering excluded repertoires with fewer than 30,000 or more than 120,000 public chains, plus five with anomalous nucleotide sharing. TCRdb's version of the immuneACCESS table is confined to in-frame rearrangements and falls short of the full clone set. An unresolved V gene accounts for under half of the shortfall where checked; the remainder is of unknown origin. From that table come the V and J calls and clone size; the DNA was used to work out D and trimming. This sample holds approximately 50,000 clones; over 75% were observed only once. Over 2% of the sample is taken by the ten largest.

The cohort was made up of about 670 healthy bone marrow donors. At the time of sampling, every cohort member was nominally healthy, though immune exposures that went unrecorded were likely present. The donor tested CMV seropositive and was one of the 289 seropositive cohort members. A peripheral blood sample was provided by each donor, and peripheral blood mononuclear cells were used for TCR beta sequencing. Genomic DNA was extracted from the blood cell samples with the Qiagen DNeasy Blood Extraction Kit. Here V drops 4 bases and J drops 3 bases, and the junction holds 10 bases not matched to any gene. From its cysteine to its phenylalanine, the CDR3 spans 15 amino acids. Just CDR3 DNA is preserved here, 45 bases in frame from base 1. Taken from the germline V gene, the CDR1 and CDR2 loops are SGHRS and YFSETQ. Remarks on this clone: Its antigen is not yet known. No qualities accompany the bases; no much larger clone lies one base away.

The rearrangement joined TRBV5-1 to TRBJ2-7; TRBD1 lines up with 7 middle nucleotides. This receptor was identified in a boy aged 5-17 years in good health and CMV-seropositive. Sequenced input: PBMCs. The nucleotide sequence reads as follows: TGCGCCAGCAGCAATGGGATTGCAGGGGGCTACGAGCAGTACTTC. Its coded protein is CASSNGIAGGYEQYF.